This TCR beta chain appears in the sequencing data of a study of control samples from healthy donors and cancer patients. Produced via immunoSEQ multiplex PCR; TCRdb's table is partial and in-frame only. The profile covers about 130,000 clones, with 85% to 95% appearing a single time and more than 13% taken by the ten largest. The origin of this receptor is a man in his sixties with colorectal cancer. Input material: PBMCs.

Written as DNA, the CDR3 is TGTGCCAGCAGCTCCCGAGCCGGACAGGGGCCACGACCCCAGCATTTT. Its translation: CASSSRAGQGPRPQHF. The rearrangement uses TRBV6-2 or TRBV6-3 and TRBJ1-5, with 9 positions matching TRBD1. The junction had 16 bases not matched to a gene; V was cut back by 6 bases and J by 10 bases. The length of the CDR3 is 16 residues. Germline loops: CDR1 MNHEY, CDR2 SVGEGT.